The 10 T cell receptor beta chains listed next were all sequenced from one sample in a study of blood T cell repertoires in COVID-19 (dated by TCRdb to the early 2020s). To prepare the library, the immunoSEQ multiplex PCR assay was applied. Here the immuneACCESS table is served through TCRdb, limited to in-frame sequences with V and J called. Missing clones are a known gap in these copies; in checked studies unresolved V genes cover under half, and the rest lacks a known reason. Present in this sample are a few hundred thousand clones, about nine tenths of which were seen just once. The ten largest clonotypes hold 6% to 7% of the sample. The sequenced sample consisted of peripheral blood. The receptor set was obtained from a woman aged 30 to 39 with COVID-19, enrolled during active disease.

This clone occurred a few times. The chain is built from TRBV5-6 and TRBJ2-4; 9 nucleotides line up with TRBD2. The CDR3 has 18 amino acids. V was clipped by 2 bases and J by 4 bases; unmatched bases: 13. Germline V CDR1 and CDR2: SGHDT, YYEEEE. Written as DNA, the CDR3 is TGTGCCAGCAGCTTCCAAACAACCGGGACTAGCCCAAAAAACATTCAGTACTTC. It yields the protein CASSFQTTGTSPKNIQYF.

The rearrangement links TRBV2 to TRBJ2-7; 14 bases align to TRBD2. This CDR3 region has 15 residues. Losses at the gene ends were 7 bases for V and 5 bases for J; bases not matched to a gene: 7. Germline V gene data show CDR1 as SNHLY and CDR2 as FYNNEI. The CDR3 nucleotides are TGTGCCAGCACCCCCCCGGGACTAGCGGGAGACGAGCAGTACTTC. Translation: CASTPPGLAGDEQYF.

This clone was seen many times. The rearrangement links TRBV10-2 to TRBJ1-1; D gene ambiguous. From germline, CDR1 is WSHSY and CDR2 SAAADI. V was cut by 2 bases and J by 0 bases, with 7 bases left in between. The CDR3 is 14 amino acids. The CDR3 loop is CASSETDMNTEAFF. The DNA of the CDR3 is TGCGCCAGCAGTGAGACAGATATGAACACTGAAGCTTTCTTT.

CDR3: CASRKEGNYGYTF. As DNA, the CDR3 is TGCGCCAGCAGGAAGGAGGGCAACTATGGCTACACCTTC. This chain joins TRBV5-1 and TRBJ1-2; D is unresolved. Trimming cost V 5 bases and J 2 bases, with 10 bases left between them. Germline loops: CDR1 SGHRS, CDR2 YFSETQ. The CDR3 consists of 13 residues.

V and J are TRBV5-1 and TRBJ1-2; the match to TRBD1 covers 8 bases. The V gene end was trimmed by 4 bases and the J gene end by 8 bases; junction bases not matched to a gene: 19. The germline V gene has CDR1 SGHRS and CDR2 YFSETQ. The CDR3 totals 17 residues. The CDR3 sequence: CASSPVPQPGQEIGYTF. CDR3 bases: TGCGCCAGCAGCCCGGTCCCCCAACCGGGACAGGAGATCGGCTACACCTTC.

V usage is TRBV28 and J usage is TRBJ1-2, with D perhaps TRBD1 (5 bases). The germline V gene encodes CDR1 MDHEN and CDR2 SYDVKM. V lost 1 base and J 4 bases, leaving 10 bases between the germline ends. The CDR3 totals 14 residues. For the CDR3, the DNA is TGTGCCAGCAGTTTATTTCCAAGGGGCTATGGCTACACCTTC. Its translation: CASSLFPRGYGYTF.

The V call is TRBV6-1, the J call TRBJ2-7; 7 nucleotides line up with TRBD1. CDR1 and CDR2 from the germline V gene are MNHNS and SASEGT. This CDR3 spans 14 amino acids. V lost 3 bases to trimming and J lost 1 base; unmatched junction nucleotides: 3. CDR3 protein: CASSDRDSSYEQYF. The CDR3 nucleotides are TGTGCCAGCAGTGACCGGGACAGTTCCTACGAGCAGTACTTC.

This clone has only one observation. The chain employs TRBV5-5 and TRBJ2-5; a weak D match, TRBD1 (7 bases). This CDR3 has 16 amino acids. V lost 3 bases to trimming and J lost 5 bases, with 20 bases between them. Germline CDR1 and CDR2: SGHKS and YYEKEE (reference sequence). DNA for the CDR3: TGTGCCAGCAGCTCCAGACAGGGAGGTACGGGGGAGACCCAGTACTTC. This codes for CASSSRQGGTGETQYF.

The rearrangement joins TRBV9 to TRBJ2-3; 12 bases map to TRBD2. The CDR3 length is 18 residues. The junction had 10 bases not matched to a gene; V was cut back by 0 bases and J by 5 bases. CDR1 and CDR2 from the germline V gene are SGDLS and YYNGEE. The CDR3 sequence is CASSVALLAGGERDTQYF. The CDR3 coding sequence is TGTGCCAGCAGCGTAGCTCTGCTAGCGGGAGGGGAGAGAGATACGCAGTATTTT.

The chain uses TRBV20-1 and TRBJ1-1; D is unresolved. The germline gives CDR1 DFQATT, CDR2 SNEGSKA (reference sequence). This CDR3 has 11 amino acids. Trimming removed 2 bases at V and 3 bases at J, with 4 bases between. In DNA form, the CDR3 reads TGCAGTGCTAGACTCCACACTGAAGCTTTCTTT. Translated: CSARLHTEAFF.